A single sample is the source of the 21 T cell receptor beta chains below, sequenced in a study of blood T cell repertoires in COVID-19 (dated by TCRdb to the early 2020s). Library preparation employed the immunoSEQ multiplex PCR assay. TCRdb mirrors the immuneACCESS table, restricted to in-frame sequences. Some clones are absent from its copies; in checked studies, under half trace to an unresolved V gene, and the reason for the others is unknown. The sample data list about 140,000 clones, and 70% to 80% of these were observed just once. Roughly 8.9% of the sample comes from the top ten. Sequencing was carried out using peripheral blood. These TCRs come from a woman aged 50 to 60 with active or convalescent COVID-19.

V and J are TRBV28 and TRBJ1-1; D is possibly TRBD1 (6 bases). Deletions cut 6 bases from V and 1 base from J, with 12 bases between. From germline, CDR1 is MDHEN and CDR2 SYDVKM. The CDR3 sequence is 14 residues long. This CDR3 is CASRPGTQNTEAFF. The CDR3 DNA follows: TGTGCCAGCAGACCAGGGACACAGAACACTGAAGCTTTCTTT.

In regard to this clone: Within the sample, other DNA sequences also encode this same CDR3. V and J are TRBV5-4 and TRBJ2-7; TRBD2 aligns across 16 bases. The CDR3 is 18 amino acids. Germline V gives CDR1 SGHNT, CDR2 YYREEE (reference sequence). After removal of 0 bases from V and 1 base from J, the junction contained 4 bases not matched to a gene. The CDR3 DNA reads as TGTGCCAGCAGCTTGGGGGGGACTAGCGGGGGGGTATCCTACGAGCAGTACTTC. It is translated as CASSLGGTSGGVSYEQYF.

This clone was observed a few times. The chain combines TRBV28 with TRBJ2-5; 10 bases align to TRBD2. The CDR3 totals 15 residues. Germline CDR1 is MDHEN and CDR2 is SYDVKM. V lost 3 bases to trimming and J lost 6 bases; unmatched junction nucleotides: 7. For the CDR3, the DNA is TGTGCCAGCAGTTTTACCAGCGGGGGGGCGAAGACCCAGTACTTC. Its translation is CASSFTSGGAKTQYF.

The gene calls are TRBV7-2 and TRBJ1-5; 11 bases fit TRBD1. Germline values: CDR1 SGHTA, CDR2 FQGNSA. Germline trimming cut 1 base from V and 6 bases from J; bases unmatched to any gene: 2. The CDR3 is 15 amino acids. The CDR3 DNA sequence: TGTGCCAGCAGCTTAGAAGGGACAGGGGGTCAGCCCCAGCATTTT. Amino acid sequence: CASSLEGTGGQPQHF.

The chain is built from TRBV28 and TRBJ1-5, with a tentative D call TRBD1 (6 bases). V gave up 3 bases and J gave up 0 bases, with 15 bases separating them. This CDR3 has 17 amino acids. CDR1 and CDR2 from the germline V gene are MDHEN and SYDVKM. The chain's CDR3 is CASSLLDRSYSNQPQHF. As DNA, the CDR3 is TGTGCCAGCAGTTTGCTGGACAGATCCTATAGCAATCAGCCCCAGCATTTT.

The chain is built from TRBV7-2 and TRBJ2-7; 11 bases match TRBD2. J was trimmed by 5 bases and V by 5 bases; bases with no gene match: 14. Germline CDR1 and CDR2: SGHTA and FQGNSA. This CDR3 region has 17 residues. Here the CDR3 reads CASSHRRVAGGPNEQYF. CDR3 nucleotides: TGTGCCAGCAGCCACCGTCGGGTAGCGGGAGGGCCAAACGAGCAGTACTTC.

This clone was found a few times. The V and J genes are TRBV12-3 or TRBV12-4 and TRBJ1-6; D is possibly TRBD1 (5 bases). V was shortened by 5 bases and J by 11 bases, with 13 bases between the two germline ends. The CDR3 extends over 13 amino acids. DNA for the CDR3: TGTGCCAGCAGTCAAACAGGATTTGCACCCCTCCACTTT. This encodes CASSQTGFAPLHF.

The CDR3 DNA is TGTGCCAGCAGCTTTGGAGGGCGGTCGGGGGAGCAGTACTTC. Residues: CASSFGGRSGEQYF. V is TRBV7-9 and J is TRBJ2-7, with D perhaps TRBD2 (6 bases). Trimming removed 3 bases at V and 7 bases at J, with 16 bases between. The CDR3 spans 14 residues. Germline CDR1 and CDR2: SEHNR and FQNEAQ (reference sequence).

CDR3 sequence: CASSPRQGTNSPLHF. The CDR3, as DNA: TGTGCCAGCAGTCCCCGACAGGGTACGAATTCACCCCTCCACTTT. This chain connects TRBV27 to TRBJ1-6; 7 nucleotides match TRBD1. The junction had 8 bases not matched to a gene; V was cut back by 5 bases and J by 7 bases. Germline V CDR1 and CDR2: MNHEY, SMNVEV (reference sequence). The CDR3 is 15 residues long.

The V gene is TRBV7-2, the J gene TRBJ2-1; a possible D gene is TRBD2 (6 bases). Germline CDR1 is SGHTA and CDR2 is FQGNSA. V was shortened by 2 bases and J by 10 bases, with 12 bases between the two germline ends. The CDR3 contains 13 residues. The DNA of the CDR3 is TGTGCCAGCAGCTTACTTCGGGAGTACGAGCAGTTCTTC. Protein product: CASSLLREYEQFF.

The sample holds a few counts of this clone. The chain has TRBV20-1 and TRBJ2-3, with 7 bases fitting TRBD2. The CDR3 spans 17 residues. The trim removed 3 bases at V and 1 base at J, leaving 13 bases unmatched. Germline CDR1 DFQATT, CDR2 SNEGSKA (reference sequence). Here the CDR3 DNA reads TGCAGTGCTAGTGGGGGGGGAGCGGTTGGTGGCACAGATACGCAGTATTTT. Protein: CSASGGGAVGGTDTQYF.

The rearrangement uses TRBV20-1 and TRBJ1-2; D is unresolved. Trimming cost V 3 bases and J 1 base, with 12 bases left between them. There are 14 residues in the CDR3. Germline V gene lookup returns CDR1 DFQATT and CDR2 SNEGSKA (reference sequence). The CDR3 is CSASTSEGNYGYTF. CDR3 DNA sequence: TGCAGTGCTAGTACCAGCGAGGGTAACTATGGCTACACCTTC.

This clone was detected once. The gene calls are TRBV4-2 and TRBJ1-1, with a tentative D call TRBD1 (5 bases). Germline CDR1 reads LGHNA; CDR2 reads YNFKEQ. V shed 1 base and J shed 7 bases, with 16 bases lying between them. This CDR3 spans 15 amino acids. The CDR3 DNA reads TGTGCCAGCAGCCAAGGGCAGGCAGTAAGGGGTGAAGCTTTCTTT. Its translation: CASSQGQAVRGEAFF.

This rearrangement joins TRBV29-1 to TRBJ1-1, with D possibly being TRBD1 (5 bases). The CDR3 contains 14 residues. Germline-derived CDR1 and CDR2 are SQVTM and ANQGSEA. Trimming took 5 bases from V and 1 from J, leaving 14 bases between them. The CDR3 is CSVQAQGRNTEAFF. The CDR3 DNA reads as TGCAGCGTTCAGGCTCAGGGCCGGAACACTGAAGCTTTCTTT.

This sequence joins TRBV5-1 and TRBJ2-6; 7 positions agree with TRBD1. Germline loops: CDR1 SGHRS, CDR2 YFSETQ. This CDR3 comprises 14 residues. The J segment lost 2 bases and the V segment lost 4 bases, leaving 0 bases of the junction unmatched. DNA for the CDR3: TGCGCCAGCAGCCAGGGGGCTGGGGCCAACGTCCTGACTTTC. Its translation: CASSQGAGANVLTF.

The chain employs TRBV5-1 and TRBJ2-5; D may be TRBD2 (7 bases). CDR3 length: 16 residues. Trimming removed 3 bases at V and 1 base at J, with 16 bases between. Per germline, CDR1 SGHRS and CDR2 YFSETQ. CDR3 in amino acids: CASSSGGGEAQETQYF. DNA of the CDR3: TGCGCCAGCAGCTCTGGAGGGGGGGAGGCCCAAGAGACCCAGTACTTC.

This clone has only one observation. The rearrangement joins TRBV19 to TRBJ2-1; 7 bases line up with TRBD2. Germline CDR1 is LNHDA and CDR2 is SQIVND (reference sequence). V shed 3 bases and J 7 bases; nucleotides not matched to a gene: 6. CDR3 length: 14 amino acids. CDR3 DNA: TGTGCCAGTAGTATCCAGCGGGGTAAGAATGAGCAGTTCTTC. This codes for CASSIQRGKNEQFF. The full variable domain, completed using reference TRBV19 and TRBJ2-1, is DGGITQSPKYLFRKEGQNVTLSCEQNLNHDAMYWYRQDPGQGLRLIYYSQIVNDFQKGDIAEGYSVSREKKESFPLTVTSAQKNPTAFYLCASSIQRGKNEQFFGPGTRLTVL.

This clone was counted between two and nine times. This chain joins TRBV7-2 and TRBJ1-1; D is uncertain. Deletions cut 5 bases from V and 4 bases from J, with 17 bases between. CDR1 is SGHTA, CDR2 FQGNSA, per germline. The CDR3 runs to 15 residues. CDR3 DNA sequence: TGTGCCAGCAGCCCCCGAGATCCCTGGTTCACTGAAGCTTTCTTT. The encoded protein is CASSPRDPWFTEAFF.

This clone was counted only a few times. The chain is built from TRBV11-2 and TRBJ2-7; a possible D gene is TRBD1 (6 bases). Trimming removed 5 bases at V and 2 bases at J, with 13 bases between. CDR3 length equals 14 residues. CDR1 and CDR2 from the germline V gene are SGHAT and FQNNGV. CDR3 DNA: TGTGCCAGCAGCACACTCAGGGGAACCTACGAGCAGTACTTC. This gives the protein CASSTLRGTYEQYF.

This chain connects TRBV4-3 to TRBJ2-3; D gene uncertain. V was trimmed by 0 bases and J by 2 bases, leaving 6 bases between them. The CDR3 sequence is 14 residues long. The germline V gene has CDR1 LGHNA and CDR2 YSLEER. As DNA, the CDR3 is TGCGCCAGCAGCCAAGATTACAACACAGATACGCAGTATTTT. This encodes CASSQDYNTDTQYF.

This clone occurred once. This chain joins TRBV11-2 and TRBJ2-1, with a tentative D call TRBD2 (5 bases). The CDR3 consists of 12 residues. V was pared by 5 bases and J by 10 bases, with 12 bases between. Germline lookup yields CDR1 SGHAT and CDR2 FQNNGV. The CDR3 DNA is TGTGCCAGCAGCCGAGCAAGGGAGGAGCAGTTCTTC. Its protein is CASSRAREEQFF.